These 28 T cell receptor beta chains came from one sample sequenced in a study of T cells after posttransplantation cyclophosphamide. Libraries were prepared by immunoSEQ multiplex PCR; TCRdb keeps only in-frame clonotypes and omits some of them. The sample presents 25,000 to 35,000 clones, none singletons. Sequencing used PBMCs. The origin of the receptors is a woman in her 30s in good health and a related stem cell transplant donor.

This clone was picked up many times. The V call is TRBV19, the J call TRBJ1-5; TRBD1 aligns across 7 bases. The germline V gene encodes CDR1 LNHDA and CDR2 SQIVND (reference sequence). The length of the CDR3 is 13 residues. V dropped 5 bases and J dropped 5; count of bases not matched to a gene: 3. Here the CDR3 reads CASSWQGDQPQHF. CDR3 DNA: TGTGCCAGTAGTTGGCAGGGGGATCAGCCCCAGCATTTT.

This clone showed up many times. The chain joins TRBV7-2 to TRBJ2-5; D gene unclear. CDR1 and CDR2 (germline): SGHTA, FQGNSA. This CDR3 comprises 14 residues. V shed 1 base and J shed 1 base, with 7 bases lying between them. The CDR3 sequence: CASSLGQFQETQYF. The CDR3 DNA is TGTGCCAGCAGCTTAGGTCAGTTCCAAGAGACCCAGTACTTC.

This clone was recorded many times. The genes are TRBV18 and TRBJ1-5; D uncertain. CDR1 and CDR2 from the germline V gene are KGHSH and LQKENI. The V gene lost 2 bases and the J gene lost 7 bases, with 9 bases spanning the gap. The CDR3 runs to 13 residues. The CDR3 loop is CASSPAGVQPQHF. The CDR3 coding sequence is TGTGCCAGCTCACCAGCCGGGGTCCAGCCCCAGCATTTT. The whole variable domain, filled in from reference TRBV18 and TRBJ1-5, reads NAGVMQNPRHLVRRRGQEARLRCSPMKGHSHVYWYRQLPEEGLKFMVYLQKENIIDESGMPKERFSAEFPKEGPSILRIQQVVRGDSAAYFCASSPAGVQPQHFGDGTRLSIL.

This clone was detected many times. The chain uses TRBV12-3 or TRBV12-4 and TRBJ2-1, with 7 bases matching TRBD1. The CDR3 is 14 amino acids. After removal of 4 bases from V and 6 bases from J, the junction contained 6 bases not matched to a gene. The CDR3 nucleotides are TGTGCCAGCAGTTCCACGACAGGGCGCAATGAGCAGTTCTTC. Amino acids: CASSSTTGRNEQFF.

The chain has TRBV9 and TRBJ2-5; 10 nucleotides line up with TRBD2. Trimming cost V 0 bases and J 5 bases; bases outside gene matches: 4. Germline V gives CDR1 SGDLS, CDR2 YYNGEE. The CDR3 has 15 amino acids. CDR3 sequence reads: CASSVGDSGGETQYF. CDR3 bases: TGTGCCAGCAGCGTAGGGGATAGCGGGGGGGAGACCCAGTACTTC.

In this sample, this clone turned up many times. This chain uses TRBV7-2 with TRBJ1-5; D may be TRBD1 (5 bases). Germline V gene lookup returns CDR1 SGHTA and CDR2 FQGNSA. This CDR3 has 13 amino acids. The V end lost 4 bases, the J end lost 4 bases, and 8 bases lay between the germline ends. The CDR3 DNA follows: TGTGCCAGCAGCTGGGACTGGAATCAGCCCCAGCATTTT. Encoded protein: CASSWDWNQPQHF.

At least ten counts were recorded for this clone. The chain combines TRBV6-4 with TRBJ1-6; the D gene is possibly TRBD1 (5 bases). Trimming stripped 6 bases from V and 7 bases from J, with 16 bases between. Germline CDR1 and CDR2: MRHNA and SNTAGT. The CDR3 is 15 residues long. In DNA form, the CDR3 reads TGTGCCAGCAGCCCTGACAGAACGCCAAATTCACCCCTCCACTTT. It translates to CASSPDRTPNSPLHF.

This clone was recorded a few times. This rearrangement joins TRBV11-2 to TRBJ1-2; 7 nucleotides match TRBD1. Germline CDR1 SGHAT, CDR2 FQNNGV. The V segment lost 1 base and the J segment 0 bases; nucleotides outside the gene matches: 5. The CDR3 spans 16 residues. In DNA form, the CDR3 reads TGTGCCAGCAGCTTAGTGCGACAGGGATCTAACTATGGCTACACCTTC. Protein: CASSLVRQGSNYGYTF.

Ten or more counts support this clone. The J gene is TRBJ2-7, the V gene TRBV4-1, with 7 bases lining up with TRBD2. V trimming: 3 bases; J trimming: 7 bases; junction bases outside the gene matches: 9. The CDR3 extends over 14 amino acids. Per the germline V gene, CDR1 is MGHRA and CDR2 is YSYEKL. CDR3 sequence reads: CASSHPGLRGEQYF. In nucleotides, the CDR3 is TGCGCCAGCAGCCACCCGGGACTAAGAGGGGAGCAGTACTTC.

This clone was observed many times. The chain recombines TRBV2 with TRBJ2-3, with TRBD1 identical over 7 bases. Trimming cost V 8 bases and J 5 bases; bases outside gene matches: 10. Germline CDR1 is SNHLY and CDR2 is FYNNEI. The CDR3 is 14 residues long. The CDR3, as DNA: TGTGCCAGCGGTACCACAGGGGTCGGAGATACGCAGTATTTT. Translation: CASGTTGVGDTQYF.

In this sample, this clone turned up many times. The chain combines TRBV5-6 with TRBJ1-1; D may be TRBD1 (5 bases). The CDR3 spans 13 residues. Trimming cost V 0 bases and J 4 bases, with 7 bases left between them. Germline-derived CDR1 and CDR2 are SGHDT and YYEEEE. CDR3 in DNA: TGTGCCAGCAGCTTGGGGGGGGGCACTGAAGCTTTCTTT. Its protein is CASSLGGGTEAFF.

This clone came up many times. The chain links TRBV6-2 or TRBV6-3 to TRBJ1-2, with a tentative D call TRBD1 (5 bases). There are 14 residues in the CDR3. V was pared by 3 bases and J by 4 bases, with 12 bases between. Germline values: CDR1 MNHEY, CDR2 SVGEGT. The chain's CDR3 is CASSYTARVYGYTF. The CDR3 bases are TGTGCCAGCAGTTATACCGCCAGGGTCTATGGCTACACCTTC.

This clone has only a few counts. This chain joins TRBV4-1 and TRBJ2-3, with 13 bases identical to TRBD2. The CDR3 is 19 amino acids. V gave up 0 bases and J gave up 4 bases; unmatched junction bases: 10. Germline assignment: CDR1 MGHRA and CDR2 YSYEKL. The CDR3: CASSQDEGLAGRHSDTQYF. The CDR3 nucleotides are TGCGCCAGCAGCCAAGATGAGGGACTAGCGGGGCGGCATTCAGATACGCAGTATTTT.

This clone was counted ten times or more. The V call is TRBV10-3, the J call TRBJ2-5; 7 positions agree with TRBD1. V was pared by 0 bases and J by 4 bases, with 8 bases of the junction left unmatched. This CDR3 region has 16 residues. Germline lookup yields CDR1 ENHRY and CDR2 SYGVKD. CDR3: CAISESSKGARETQYF. CDR3 sequence (DNA): TGTGCCATCAGTGAGTCTTCTAAGGGGGCGAGAGAGACCCAGTACTTC.

This clone was picked up many times. The chain uses TRBV7-9 and TRBJ1-2; the match to TRBD1 covers 7 bases. The germline V gene has CDR1 SEHNR and CDR2 FQNEAQ (reference sequence). Germline trimming cut 5 bases from V and 2 bases from J; bases unmatched to any gene: 20. There are 19 residues in the CDR3. The CDR3 nucleotides are TGTGCCAGCAGCCCATCTTGGACAGGTCCACCCAAGGGGAACTATGGCTACACCTTC. This translates into CASSPSWTGPPKGNYGYTF.

This clone was seen many times. The CDR3 DNA reads as TGTGCCAGCAGTTACTTGACAGGGTCCTACGAGCAGTACTTC. Protein sequence: CASSYLTGSYEQYF. The V call is TRBV7-9, the J call TRBJ2-7; 7 nucleotides agree with TRBD1. Germline CDR1 SEHNR, CDR2 FQNEAQ (reference sequence). The CDR3 length is 14 residues. Trimming removed 6 bases from V and 1 base from J; junction bases left unmatched: 6.

This clone was observed at least ten times. V is TRBV29-1 and J is TRBJ2-1; 7 nucleotides match TRBD1. Trimming at V came to 7 bases and at J to 3 bases, leaving 6 bases not matched to a gene. The CDR3 length is 13 residues. Germline CDR1 SQVTM, CDR2 ANQGSEA. In DNA, the CDR3 is TGCAGCGGATCCGGGACAGACTACAATGAGCAGTTCTTC. Translated, it gives CSGSGTDYNEQFF.

In its sample, this clone was seen many times. The chain has TRBV6-4 and TRBJ1-1; perhaps TRBD1 as D (5 bases). V was clipped by 3 bases and J by 3 bases, with 11 bases between them. The length of the CDR3 is 14 residues. Per germline, CDR1 MRHNA and CDR2 SNTAGT. The CDR3 nucleotides read TGTGCCAGCAGTGAATCGGGGGAGGACACTGAAGCTTTCTTT. Encoded protein: CASSESGEDTEAFF.

This clone has a count of ten or more. This rearrangement joins TRBV30 to TRBJ1-1, with D perhaps matching TRBD1 (6 bases). Germline V gene data show CDR1 as GTSNPN and CDR2 as SVGIG (reference sequence). The CDR3 has 13 amino acids. Trimming removed 1 base at V and 3 bases at J, with 9 bases between. DNA of the CDR3: TGTGCCTGGAGTGCTCGGACAGACACTGAAGCTTTCTTT. Its translation is CAWSARTDTEAFF.

This clone has at least ten counts. V usage is TRBV4-3 and J usage is TRBJ1-4; no clear D. Trimming took 0 bases from V and 4 from J, leaving 3 bases between them. The CDR3 is 13 residues long. Germline V gene data show CDR1 as LGHNA and CDR2 as YSLEER. CDR3 bases: TGCGCCAGCAGCCAAGACAGTAATGAAAAACTGTTTTTT. Its translation: CASSQDSNEKLFF.

This clone was seen ten or more times. The chain has TRBV27 and TRBJ1-1; D ambiguous. Trimming stripped 4 bases from V and 0 bases from J, with 6 bases between. The CDR3 runs to 13 residues. In germline, CDR1 is MNHEY, CDR2 SMNVEV (reference sequence). For the CDR3, the DNA is TGTGCCAGCAGTTCATACATGAACACTGAAGCTTTCTTT. Translated: CASSSYMNTEAFF.

This clone was counted at least ten times. The CDR3 bases are TGTGCCAGCAGCCCCACAGGGAACTATGGCTACACCTTC. It codes for CASSPTGNYGYTF. This chain links TRBV7-6 with TRBJ1-2; D is possibly TRBD1 (6 bases). The germline gives CDR1 SGHVS, CDR2 FNYEAQ. The CDR3 contains 13 residues. The ends were cut back, 5 bases at V and 2 bases at J, with 9 bases in the middle.

This clone has a handful of counts. The chain joins TRBV28 to TRBJ2-2; 10 bases fit TRBD2. Per germline, CDR1 MDHEN and CDR2 SYDVKM. The CDR3 is 17 residues long. The ends lost 5 bases at V and 2 bases at J; junction bases unmatched: 8. For the CDR3, the DNA is TGTGCCAGCAGTCCTCGTAAGCGGGGGGGTAACACCGGGGAGCTGTTTTTT. Protein: CASSPRKRGGNTGELFF.

The genes are TRBV30 and TRBJ1-5; tentative D call: TRBD1 (5 bases). This CDR3 comprises 13 residues. Deletions cut 1 base from V and 4 bases from J, with 8 bases between. Per the germline V gene, CDR1 is GTSNPN and CDR2 is SVGIG (reference sequence). CDR3 sequence (DNA): TGTGCCTGGAGTGCCGGGGGAAATCAGCCCCAGCATTTT. Translated: CAWSAGGNQPQHF. The whole variable domain, filled in from reference TRBV30 and TRBJ1-5, reads SQTIHQWPATLVQPVGSPLSLECTVEGTSNPNLYWYRQAAGRGLQLLFYSVGIGQISSEVPQNLSASRPQDRQFILSSKKLLLSDSGFYLCAWSAGGNQPQHFGDGTRLSIL.

The sample holds many counts of this clone. The chain combines TRBV5-1 with TRBJ1-2; 8 bases line up with TRBD1. The V gene's germline CDR1 is SGHRS and CDR2 YFSETQ. The J segment lost 2 bases and the V segment lost 0 bases, leaving 9 bases of the junction unmatched. CDR3 length: 17 amino acids. CDR3 in DNA: TGCGCCAGCAGCTTGGGGACAGGGCTTGGGCCCAACTATGGCTACACCTTC. Its translation is CASSLGTGLGPNYGYTF.

This clone was detected many times. This chain uses TRBV7-2 with TRBJ1-1, with 8 bases that match TRBD1. The germline gives CDR1 SGHTA, CDR2 FQGNSA. CDR3 length: 12 residues. V gave up 7 bases and J gave up 5 bases; unmatched junction bases: 3. CDR3 sequence (DNA): TGTGCCAGCACTCGGACAGGGACTGAAGCTTTCTTT. Protein: CASTRTGTEAFF. Looking up the rest from reference TRBV7-2 and TRBJ1-1 gives the full variable domain: GAGVSQSPSNKVTEKGKDVELRCDPISGHTALYWYRQSLGQGLEFLIYFQGNSAPDKSGLPSDRFSAERTGGSVSTLTIQRTQQEDSAVYLCASTRTGTEAFFGQGTRLTVV.

This clone was observed a handful of times. The V and J genes are TRBV29-1 and TRBJ2-1, with D hard to call. This CDR3 has 12 residues. The germline gives CDR1 SQVTM, CDR2 ANQGSEA. Trimming removed 2 bases at V and 6 bases at J, with 8 bases between. The CDR3 DNA sequence: TGCAGCGTTGAAAAGGCCAGCAATGAGCAGTTCTTC. The encoded protein is CSVEKASNEQFF.

This clone was counted many times. This chain connects TRBV10-2 to TRBJ1-1; D not certain. Trimming pared 1 base from V and 5 bases from J, leaving 8 bases between. CDR3 length: 13 amino acids. CDR1 is WSHSY, CDR2 SAAADI, per germline. The CDR3 is CASSEFPGTEAFF. CDR3 nucleotides: TGCGCCAGCAGTGAGTTCCCGGGGACTGAAGCTTTCTTT.